This T cell receptor (beta chain) was recorded in a study of T-cell reconstitution after alpha-beta-depleted transplantation in children. The library targeted TCRbeta and was prepared with unique molecular identifiers. TCRdb reanalysed the PCR reads using MiXCR and keeps one entry per CDR3 protein. Altogether some 300,000 distinct CDR3 sequences are present, 6% to 10% being singletons, with the ten largest covering approximately 9.1%. Study findings and constraints: T-cell numbers and diversity, one year after transplant, stemmed largely from T cells that were newly produced. Several hundred rapidly expanded clones from non-depleted graft cells reportedly supplied alpha-beta T cells about two months post-transplant.

The CDR3 is 15 amino acids. Trimming took 4 bases from V and 10 from J; bases not matched to a gene: 8. The germline gives CDR1 MGHRA, CDR2 YSYEKL. Points on this clonotype: Its antigen is unknown.

The sequence was obtained from a female patient aged 2-9 years who had a stem cell transplant for Fanconi anemia, so the T cells may come from the graft donor. V is TRBV4-1 and J is TRBJ1-6; 9 nucleotides line up with TRBD1. Sample: peripheral blood, taken 360 days after TCRalphabeta/CD19-depleted stem cell transplant. As DNA, the CDR3 is TGCGCCAGCAGCCTTTCGGGACAGGGTTCCTCACCCCTCCACTTT. It is translated as CASSLSGQGSSPLHF.